Below, 23 T cell receptor beta chains from the same sample are listed, as sequenced in a study of cytomegalovirus exposure and HLA in healthy donors. The table came from immunoSEQ multiplex PCR; TCRdb's copy has only in-frame clones and leaves some out. Altogether about 150,000 clones are present, roughly 84% being singletons, with the ten largest covering approximately 2.2%. Sample: PBMCs. Receptors originate from a human donor in good health.

The gene calls are TRBV6-4 and TRBJ2-1; tentatively, D is TRBD1 (5 bases). The CDR3 length is 12 residues. V was shortened by 10 bases and J by 9 bases, with 16 bases between the two germline ends. Germline V gives CDR1 MRHNA, CDR2 SNTAGT. DNA of the CDR3: TGTGCCACCAAAAAGGGGCCGGGTGAGCAGTTCTTC. Amino acid sequence: CATKKGPGEQFF.

V is TRBV27 and J is TRBJ2-7; 10 nucleotides line up with TRBD1. Germline values: CDR1 MNHEY, CDR2 SMNVEV (reference sequence). The CDR3 runs 15 residues. V shed 6 bases and J 0 bases; nucleotides not matched to a gene: 5. The CDR3 nucleotides read TGTGCCAGCAGACTGGGACAGGGGAACTCCTACGAGCAGTACTTC. This encodes CASRLGQGNSYEQYF.

This clone showed up just once. This CDR3 reads CASSTYRDSNEKLFF. CDR3 DNA sequence: TGCGCCAGCAGCACTTACAGGGATTCTAATGAAAAACTGTTTTTT. The J gene is TRBJ1-4, the V gene TRBV4-1; D is perhaps TRBD1 (6 bases). Trimming took 5 bases from V and 3 from J, leaving 13 bases between them. This CDR3 region has 15 residues. Germline V gene lookup returns CDR1 MGHRA and CDR2 YSYEKL.

This chain uses TRBV29-1 with TRBJ1-2; the D is unclear. Germline V CDR1 and CDR2: SQVTM, ANQGSEA. V shed 6 bases and J shed 2 bases, with 16 bases lying between them. This CDR3 is built from 14 residues. The DNA for the CDR3 is TGCAGCGTCCTGGATGTTAGGAGGAACTATGGCTACACCTTC. Amino acid sequence: CSVLDVRRNYGYTF.

The chain uses TRBV15 and TRBJ1-5; maybe TRBD1 (5 bases). The CDR3 extends over 15 amino acids. The V end was cut by 2 bases, the J end by 2 bases, with 10 bases between. Germline V gene data show CDR1 as LNHNV and CDR2 as YYDKDF (reference sequence). CDR3 coding DNA: TGTGCCACCAGCAGATCCACGGGGGGCAATCAGCCCCAGCATTTT. Translating it yields CATSRSTGGNQPQHF. Together with reference TRBV15 and TRBJ1-5, the CDR3 gives the full variable domain: DAMVIQNPRYQVTQFGKPVTLSCSQTLNHNVMYWYQQKSSQAPKLLFHYYDKDFNNEADTPDNFQSRRPNTSFCFLDIRSPGLGDTAMYLCATSRSTGGNQPQHFGDGTRLSIL.

The chain combines TRBV6-1 with TRBJ2-7; a possible D gene is TRBD2 (5 bases). CDR1 and CDR2 from the germline V gene are MNHNS and SASEGT. V was trimmed by 3 bases and J by 2 bases, leaving 17 bases between them. The CDR3 is 16 residues long. Here the CDR3 DNA reads TGTGCCAGCAGTGACGGGTTTTTCACAGCGGCCTACGAGCAGTACTTC. It is translated as CASSDGFFTAAYEQYF.

V gene TRBV18 combines with J gene TRBJ2-1; 8 bases match TRBD1. Losses at the gene ends were 5 bases for V and 3 bases for J; bases not matched to a gene: 3. Germline V CDR1 and CDR2: KGHSH, LQKENI. The CDR3 is made up of 14 amino acids. Here the CDR3 DNA reads TGTGCCAGCTCAGTCGGACAGGGCTACAATGAGCAGTTCTTC. It codes for CASSVGQGYNEQFF.

The chain combines TRBV7-2 with TRBJ2-5, with TRBD1 as a possible D gene (6 bases). V gave up 6 bases and J gave up 13 bases, with 15 bases separating them. This CDR3 comprises 11 residues. In germline, CDR1 is SGHTA, CDR2 FQGNSA. Here the CDR3 DNA reads TGTGCCAGCAGTTATACAGGGCCGGGGTACTTC. Residues: CASSYTGPGYF.

The rearrangement uses TRBV14 and TRBJ1-2, with 9 bases fitting TRBD1. There are 16 residues in the CDR3. V lost 6 bases to trimming and J lost 3 bases; unmatched junction nucleotides: 11. Germline V gives CDR1 SGHDN, CDR2 FVKESK. CDR3 in amino acids: CASRPIMGQGDYGYTF. CDR3 coding DNA: TGTGCCAGCAGACCGATAATGGGACAGGGTGACTATGGCTACACCTTC. The full variable domain, with the rest looked up from reference TRBV14 and TRBJ1-2, is EAGVTQFPSHSVIEKGQTVTLRCDPISGHDNLYWYRRVMGKEIKFLLHFVKESKQDESGMPNNRFLAERTGGTYSTLKVQPAELEDSGVYFCASRPIMGQGDYGYTFGSGTRLTVV.

This chain links TRBV7-3 with TRBJ2-2; a possible D gene is TRBD2 (5 bases). The CDR3 is 16 amino acids. CDR1 SGHTA and CDR2 FQGTGA come from the germline V gene. With 0 bases removed from V and 2 bases from J, the gap between germline ends came to 10 bases. The CDR3 protein is CASSLTPGVNTGELFF. The CDR3 coding sequence is TGTGCCAGCAGCTTAACTCCCGGGGTTAACACCGGGGAGCTGTTTTTT.

This clone occurred once. The chain links TRBV2 to TRBJ2-2, with a tentative D call TRBD2 (5 bases). There are 15 residues in the CDR3. V was clipped by 5 bases and J by 0 bases, with 10 bases between them. Germline V gene data show CDR1 as SNHLY and CDR2 as FYNNEI. The CDR3 DNA sequence: TGTGCCAGCAGTCGCCGGGATACGAACACCGGGGAGCTGTTTTTT. Translation: CASSRRDTNTGELFF.

The V gene is TRBV6-5, the J gene TRBJ2-5; 13 bases fit TRBD2. Germline assignment: CDR1 MNHEY and CDR2 SVGAGI. V lost 4 bases to trimming and J lost 4 bases; unmatched junction nucleotides: 6. This CDR3 is built from 16 residues. The CDR3 reads CASSSDGTSGAETQYF. The CDR3 DNA follows: TGTGCCAGCAGTTCAGATGGGACTAGCGGGGCAGAGACCCAGTACTTC.

This clone was observed a single time. The chain joins TRBV9 to TRBJ1-4, with D hard to call. CDR3 length equals 14 residues. Germline CDR1 reads SGDLS; CDR2 reads YYNGEE. V was pared by 1 base and J by 3 bases, with 7 bases between. CDR3 DNA sequence: TGTGCCAGCAGCGTATCGCGATCTAATGAAAAACTGTTTTTT. As protein: CASSVSRSNEKLFF.

This chain uses TRBV7-2 with TRBJ1-2, with D hard to call. The CDR3 contains 12 residues. V dropped 5 bases and J dropped 1 base, with 5 bases sitting between them. The germline CDR1 and CDR2 sequences are SGHTA and FQGNSA. The CDR3 loop is CASSPFNYGYTF. In DNA, the CDR3 is TGTGCCAGCAGCCCCTTTAACTATGGCTACACCTTC. Full variable domain (missing parts from reference TRBV7-2 and TRBJ1-2): GAGVSQSPSNKVTEKGKDVELRCDPISGHTALYWYRQSLGQGLEFLIYFQGNSAPDKSGLPSDRFSAERTGGSVSTLTIQRTQQEDSAVYLCASSPFNYGYTFGSGTRLTVV.

The chain couples TRBV6-1 to TRBJ1-5; tentative D call: TRBD1 (6 bases). This CDR3 is 13 amino acids long. V dropped 7 bases and J dropped 4 bases, with 11 bases sitting between them. Germline values: CDR1 MNHNS, CDR2 SASEGT. The CDR3 nucleotides are TGTGCCAGCACCGACAGGACTAATCAGCCCCAGCATTTT. Translating it yields CASTDRTNQPQHF.

The chain links TRBV27 to TRBJ2-7, with 7 bases lining up with TRBD1. V gave up 3 bases and J gave up 2 bases; unmatched junction bases: 13. The length of the CDR3 is 17 residues. The germline gives CDR1 MNHEY, CDR2 SMNVEV (reference sequence). DNA of the CDR3: TGTGCCAGCAGTTTCCGGTCCGGGACAGAAGCTCCCTACGAGCAGTACTTC. Translated, it gives CASSFRSGTEAPYEQYF.

The chain has TRBV19 and TRBJ2-1, with a weak D call TRBD2 (5 bases). CDR1 is LNHDA and CDR2 is SQIVND in the germline V gene (reference sequence). V was cut by 2 bases and J by 0 bases, with 17 bases left in between. The CDR3 extends over 18 amino acids. The CDR3 DNA sequence: TGTGCCAGTAGTATATACCCCGGACTGCTGAGCTCCTACAATGAGCAGTTCTTC. Translation gives CASSIYPGLLSSYNEQFF.

This clone was observed once. V and J are TRBV7-9 and TRBJ1-3, with D possibly matching TRBD1 (6 bases). CDR1 and CDR2 (germline): SEHNR, FQNEAQ (reference sequence). Trimming left V 2 bases short and J 4 bases short, with 9 bases between. The CDR3 length is 14 residues. CDR3 nucleotides: TGTGCCAGCAGCTTAACAGGGCTAGGAAACACCATATATTTT. It yields the protein CASSLTGLGNTIYF.

V is TRBV5-3 and J is TRBJ2-7, with TRBD1 as a possible D gene (6 bases). TRBV5-3 is an open reading frame whose function is uncertain. V lost 3 bases to trimming and J lost 3 bases, with 16 bases between them. The CDR3 is made up of 15 amino acids. The CDR3 coding sequence is TGTGCCAGAAGCTGGACGAGGGGGAATTTCTACGAGCAGTACTTC. It is translated as CARSWTRGNFYEQYF.

The V gene is TRBV20-1, the J gene TRBJ2-3, with a weak D call TRBD1 (5 bases). From germline, CDR1 is DFQATT and CDR2 SNEGSKA (reference sequence). The V and J ends lost 5 bases and 6 bases respectively, with 9 bases between them. This CDR3 is built from 11 residues. The CDR3 is CSASGLDTQYF. CDR3 coding DNA: TGCAGTGCTTCAGGGTTGGATACGCAGTATTTT.

The genes are TRBV27 and TRBJ1-2; the D is unclear. Germline V lookup: CDR1 MNHEY, CDR2 SMNVEV (reference sequence). The length of the CDR3 is 14 residues. Trimming removed 0 bases from V and 4 bases from J, with 9 bases in between. The DNA of the CDR3 is TGTGCCAGCAGTTTATCTGATTCCGGCTATGGCTACACCTTC. Amino acid sequence: CASSLSDSGYGYTF.

The chain is built from TRBV7-2 and TRBJ2-6, with D perhaps matching TRBD1 (6 bases). The CDR3 is 17 amino acids. Germline loops: CDR1 SGHTA, CDR2 FQGNSA. Trimming removed 2 bases from V and 0 bases from J, with 11 bases in between. CDR3 DNA sequence: TGTGCCAGCAGCTTACAGGCAGGGGACTCTGGGGCCAACGTCCTGACTTTC. Translating gives CASSLQAGDSGANVLTF.

CDR3 loop: CASSVTLGGNNSPLHF. The CDR3 DNA follows: TGCGCCAGCAGCGTCACTTTGGGAGGCAATAATTCACCCCTCCACTTT. This rearrangement joins TRBV5-1 to TRBJ1-6; no definite D call. The CDR3 is 16 residues long. With 4 bases removed from V and 5 bases from J, the gap between germline ends came to 16 bases. CDR1 and CDR2 from the germline V gene are SGHRS and YFSETQ.